This TCR beta chain came from a study of blood T cell repertoires in COVID-19. Looking at the study overall: The origin of the acute and convalescent COVID-19 samples was the United States, Italy and Spain.

The CDR3 is made up of 14 amino acids. The germline V gene has CDR1 MNHNY and CDR2 SVGAGI (reference sequence). Trimming took off 4 bases at V and 0 bases at J, with 7 bases between the two ends. How the authors handled the data: Scientists estimated how many nucleated cells there were by amplifying reference gene primers. Only in-frame clones appear in the TCRdb table, and some are missing; sequencing was by immunoSEQ multiplex PCR. The D gene and trimming were derived from the DNA, and the V and J assignments and clone size from that table. Among roughly 25,000 clones listed, around 90% were seen once.

This TCR was sampled from a man in his sixties or seventies with acute or convalescent COVID-19. V usage is TRBV6-6 and J usage is TRBJ1-5; D gene uncertain. The sequenced sample consisted of peripheral blood. CDR3 bases: TGTGCCAGCAGTTCCCCTTATAGCAATCAGCCCCAGCATTTT. Its protein is CASSSPYSNQPQHF.